This T cell receptor beta chain was observed in a study of control samples from healthy donors and cancer patients. In germline, CDR1 is SGHRS, CDR2 YFSETQ. V gave up 8 bases and J gave up 2 bases; unmatched junction bases: 16. This CDR3 comprises 17 residues. The repertoire was sequenced with immunoSEQ multiplex PCR; TCRdb's copy has only in-frame clones and lacks some. The top ten clones hold approximately 20% of a sample with 93,000 or so clones, 75% to 90% of them seen once. The rearrangement links TRBV5-1 to TRBJ2-5, with 9 nucleotides matching TRBD2. This receptor was obtained from a man between 60 and 75 years old with lung cancer. Sequenced material: PBMCs. Here the CDR3 reads CASGFSGGGHNQETQYF. As DNA, the CDR3 is TGCGCCAGTGGTTTTAGCGGGGGCGGACATAATCAAGAGACCCAGTACTTC. Full variable domain (rest looked up from reference TRBV5-1 and TRBJ2-5): KAGVTQTPRYLIKTRGQQVTLSCSPISGHRSVSWYQQTPGQGLQFLFEYFSETQRNKGNFPGRFSGRQFSNSRSEMNVSTLELGDSALYLCASGFSGGGHNQETQYFGPGTRLLVL.